The sample holds one count of the clone carrying this T cell receptor beta chain. Its antigen remains unknown. This sample stems from a study of T cell responses to AZD1222 COVID-19 vaccine. The wider study: Whether given at about 4 or about 12 weeks, second doses were pooled.

Study-level points and caveats: Nearly half of unique spike-specific TCRs reportedly avoided B.1.351 and B.1.1.7 mutated regions. Samples come after the peak T cell response, not at day 14. Once two AZD1222 doses were given, Spike-specific TCR breadth and depth went up.

Only in-frame clones appear in the TCRdb table, and some are missing; sequencing was by immunoSEQ multiplex PCR. The sample shows 120,000 or so clones, about nine tenths of them seen only once. This receptor was taken from an adult in good health. The material was peripheral blood, obtained on day 0 of AZD1222 vaccination.

The CDR3 DNA reads as TGCAGTGCTAGTCGTTTTGGTGCTGAAGCTTTCTTT. Its translation is CSASRFGAEAFF. This chain uses TRBV20-1 with TRBJ1-1; D is unresolved. The germline V gene has CDR1 DFQATT and CDR2 SNEGSKA (reference sequence). The CDR3 consists of 12 residues. V lost 3 bases to trimming and J lost 6 bases, with 11 bases between them.